This entry lists 21 T cell receptor beta chains sequenced from one sample in a study of CD8 T cells in Susac syndrome. RNA in amounts of roughly 0.5 to 1 ug was reverse transcribed with random hexamers. TCRdb called the immunoSEQ multiplex PCR reads again in MiXCR, with one record for every CDR3 protein. The table lists about 200,000 distinct CDR3 sequences, over 90% of them singletons. Sequenced sample: CD4+ T cells from PBMCs. All receptors come from a human donor with multiple sclerosis.

J is TRBJ2-7 and V is TRBV27; D is undetermined. The CDR3 length is 12 residues. CDR1 is MNHEY, CDR2 SMNVEV, per germline (reference sequence). Trimming took 10 bases from V and 6 from J, leaving 16 bases between them. Here the CDR3 reads CATLTVWGEQYF. The CDR3 coding sequence is TGTGCCACGCTAACCGTTTGGGGCGAGCAGTACTTC.

The genes are TRBV13 and TRBJ2-7; D is tentatively TRBD1 or TRBD2 (5 bases each). Looked up from germline, CDR1 is PRHDT and CDR2 is FYEKMQ (reference sequence). The CDR3 length is 14 residues. Trimming took 2 bases from V and 2 from J, leaving 10 bases between them. The CDR3 nucleotides read TGTGCCAGCAGCTTATTGCAGGGAGCCTACGAGCAGTACTTC. This codes for CASSLLQGAYEQYF.

The rearrangement links TRBV12-3 or TRBV12-4 to TRBJ2-5; possible D gene TRBD2, 6 bases. The CDR3 contains 14 residues. Between the trimmed V and J ends, which lost 6 bases and 4 bases, there was a span of 15 bases. As DNA, the CDR3 is TGTGCCAGCAGCTCCCGTCGGGGGTTAGAGACCCAGTACTTC. Its translation is CASSSRRGLETQYF.

This chain joins TRBV20-1 and TRBJ2-1; D is unclear. The CDR3 runs 13 residues. Trimming shortened V by 6 bases and J by 4 bases, and 13 bases separated the two germline ends. Germline V gives CDR1 DFQATT, CDR2 SNEGSKA (reference sequence). CDR3: CSASLSLYNEQFF. For the CDR3, the DNA is TGCAGTGCCTCGCTTTCCTTATACAATGAGCAGTTCTTC.

The J gene is TRBJ1-6, the V gene TRBV6-6; unclear D gene. This CDR3 region has 14 residues. CDR1 MNHNY and CDR2 SVGAGI come from the germline V gene (reference sequence). Trimming removed 5 bases at V and 7 bases at J, with 12 bases between. CDR3 nucleotide sequence: TGTGCCAGCAGTGACCCAAGGCCGAATTCACCCCTCCACTTT. It codes for CASSDPRPNSPLHF.

The sample holds a few counts of this clonotype. The chain combines TRBV18 with TRBJ1-6; D remains ambiguous. The CDR3 is 13 residues long. Trimming cost V 2 bases and J 8 bases, with 7 bases left between them. Germline V gene data show CDR1 as KGHSH and CDR2 as LQKENI. CDR3: CASSPGGDSPLHF. The CDR3 DNA is TGTGCCAGCTCACCAGGCGGTGATTCACCCCTCCACTTT.

The gene calls are TRBV20-1 and TRBJ2-7, with TRBD2 matching over 8 bases. The CDR3 consists of 15 residues. CDR1 is DFQATT and CDR2 is SNEGSKA in the germline V gene (reference sequence). Germline trimming cut 3 bases from V and 6 bases from J; bases unmatched to any gene: 13. The CDR3 nucleotides are TGCAGTGCTAGTACCCTCAGCGGGAGTGCAGGCGAGCAGTACTTC. Translated: CSASTLSGSAGEQYF.

The chain joins TRBV12-3 or TRBV12-4 to TRBJ1-3, with D uncertain. The CDR3 covers 18 residues. Between the trimmed V and J ends, which lost 8 bases and 0 bases, there was a span of 23 bases. The CDR3 spells CASRVYTPGATSGNTIYF. CDR3 nucleotide sequence: TGTGCCAGCCGCGTGTATACACCTGGAGCGACCTCTGGAAACACCATATATTTT.

Notes on this clonotype: One end of the junction fails to match germline, which may point to a read error. V gene TRBV7-2 combines with J gene TRBJ2-5; possibly TRBD2 for D (6 bases). Germline V CDR1 and CDR2: SGHTA, FQGNSA. CDR3 length equals 13 residues. The CDR3 bases are TGTGCCAGCAGCTTGGCGGGGCAAGGGACCCAGTACTTC. Protein sequence: CASSLAGQGTQYF.

This CDR3 reads CASSFFLGNQPQHF. For the CDR3, the DNA is TGTGCCAGCAGCTTTTTTCTCGGCAATCAGCCCCAGCATTTT. The chain carries TRBV7-2 and TRBJ1-5; D ambiguous. In germline, CDR1 is SGHTA, CDR2 FQGNSA. The CDR3 has 14 amino acids. Trimming cost V 3 bases and J 2 bases, with 8 bases left between them.

This clonotype was seen only once. The genes are TRBV24-1 and TRBJ2-1; the D is unclear. From germline, CDR1 is KGHDR and CDR2 SFDVKD. The V gene lost 4 bases and the J gene lost 6 bases, with 6 bases spanning the gap. The length of the CDR3 is 12 residues. CDR3 DNA sequence: TGTGCCACCAGTGACCCAACCAATGAGCAGTTCTTC. It specifies CATSDPTNEQFF.

The chain joins TRBV3-1 to TRBJ1-1; D is unresolved. This CDR3 comprises 14 residues. Trimming cost V 1 base and J 1 base, with 7 bases left between them. CDR1 is LGHDT and CDR2 is YNNKEL in the germline V gene (reference sequence). Here the CDR3 reads CASSQVPGNTEAFF. The DNA of the CDR3 is TGTGCCAGCAGCCAAGTGCCAGGGAACACTGAAGCTTTCTTT.

V and J are TRBV12-3 or TRBV12-4 and TRBJ1-6, with TRBD1 as a possible D gene (5 bases). The V gene lost 6 bases and the J gene lost 7 bases, with 16 bases spanning the gap. The CDR3 loop spans 15 amino acids. CDR3 DNA: TGTGCCAGCAGGCACGGGGCTCCTGGGAATTCACCCCTCCACTTT. Amino acid sequence: CASRHGAPGNSPLHF.

This chain joins TRBV12-3 or TRBV12-4 and TRBJ2-7; D is possibly TRBD1 (6 bases). CDR3 length: 15 residues. Trimming pared 5 bases from V and 3 bases from J, leaving 17 bases between. CDR3 DNA: TGTGCCAGCAGTCTCAACAGGGCCTGGGACTACGAGCAGTACTTC. Its protein product is CASSLNRAWDYEQYF.

This chain connects TRBV24-1 to TRBJ1-5, with D uncertain. In germline, CDR1 is KGHDR, CDR2 SFDVKD. Trimming took 2 bases from V and 9 from J, leaving 7 bases between them. This CDR3 contains 12 residues. CDR3 coding DNA: TGTGCCACCAGTGATTCGGTGGGGCCCCAGCATTTT. It codes for CATSDSVGPQHF.

The chain combines TRBV3-1 with TRBJ2-7; D possibly uses TRBD1 or TRBD2 (5 bases each). The germline CDR1 and CDR2 sequences are LGHDT and YNNKEL (reference sequence). V lost 0 bases and J 0 bases, leaving 12 bases between the germline ends. CDR3 length equals 16 residues. The CDR3: CASSQEGRGNSYEQYF. The DNA of the CDR3 is TGTGCCAGCAGCCAAGAGGGACGGGGCAACTCCTACGAGCAGTACTTC.

The chain couples TRBV7-9 to TRBJ1-2; D is uncertain. Germline CDR1 is SEHNR and CDR2 is FQNEAQ (reference sequence). The V end was cut by 5 bases, the J end by 9 bases, with 13 bases between. The CDR3 is 12 residues long. Here the CDR3 DNA reads TGTGCCAGCAGCCCCCGTGAGGATAGCTACACCTTC. Translated: CASSPREDSYTF.

This clonotype was recorded only once. The rearrangement joins TRBV30 to TRBJ2-5, with D perhaps assigned TRBD1 or TRBD2 (5 bases each). This CDR3 contains 15 residues. Germline CDR1 reads GTSNPN; CDR2 reads SVGIG (reference sequence). The V end lost 0 bases, the J end lost 9 bases, and 20 bases lay between the germline ends. The CDR3 DNA reads TGTGCCTGGAGTGTTACGGGTTTTGGGGGTTCGGCCCAGTACTTC. It yields the protein CAWSVTGFGGSAQYF.

The chain combines TRBV11-2 with TRBJ2-3, with D possibly being TRBD1 (7 bases). Trimming pared 5 bases from V and 10 bases from J, leaving 16 bases between. From germline, CDR1 is SGHAT and CDR2 FQNNGV. The length of the CDR3 is 13 residues. The CDR3, as DNA: TGTGCCAGCAGCCTGCGGGACAGTATTGCGCAGTATTTT. Translating it yields CASSLRDSIAQYF. Full variable domain (remainder filled in from reference TRBV11-2 and TRBJ2-3): EAGVAQSPRYKIIEKRQSVAFWCNPISGHATLYWYQQILGQGPKLLIQFQNNGVVDDSQLPKDRFSAERLKGVDSTLKIQPAKLEDSAVYLCASSLRDSIAQYFGPGTRLTVL.

The genes are TRBV7-9 and TRBJ2-7; D possibly corresponds to TRBD2 (6 bases). CDR3 length: 13 residues. The ends were cut back, 5 bases at V and 6 bases at J, with 14 bases in the middle. Germline CDR1 and CDR2: SEHNR and FQNEAQ (reference sequence). Here the CDR3 reads CASSPRGWGEQYF. Here the CDR3 DNA reads TGTGCCAGCAGCCCTCGGGGGTGGGGCGAGCAGTACTTC. The variable domain in full, with the rest retrieved from reference TRBV7-9 and TRBJ2-7, is DTGVSQNPRHKITKRGQNVTFRCDPISEHNRLYWYRQTLGQGPEFLTYFQNEAQLEKSRLLSDRFSAERPKGSFSTLEIQRTEQGDSAMYLCASSPRGWGEQYFGPGTRLTVT.

The V gene is TRBV3-1, the J gene TRBJ2-4; 10 bases line up with TRBD2. The CDR3 spans 15 residues. Germline CDR1 and CDR2: LGHDT and YNNKEL (reference sequence). Germline trimming cut 1 base from V and 8 bases from J; bases unmatched to any gene: 5. The CDR3 loop is CASSQAPSGSYIQYF. The CDR3 nucleotides are TGTGCCAGCAGCCAAGCCCCTAGCGGGAGTTACATTCAGTACTTC.